One sample yielded the 27 T cell receptor beta chains listed below, sequenced in a study of CD8+CD57+ T cells in acquired aplastic anemia. The use of genomic DNA as template underpinned the TCR beta VDJ and CDR3 profiling. TCRdb independently ran MiXCR on the reads; one entry per CDR3 protein. This table has just over 450,000 distinct CDR3 sequences, under 40% appearing once. CD8+CD57+ cell expansion had been shown by flow cytometry in patients chosen for sequencing. The specimen was sorted CD4+, CD8+, or CD8+CD57+ T cells (not recorded which) from PBMCs. These receptors came from a human donor with aplastic anemia.

V and J are TRBV6-1 and TRBJ2-1, with D perhaps matching TRBD1 (6 bases). This CDR3 region has 15 residues. From germline, CDR1 is MNHNS and CDR2 SASEGT. V was trimmed by 6 bases and J by 4 bases, leaving 16 bases between them. The CDR3 sequence: CASSHAPGVYNEQFF. Here the CDR3 DNA reads TGTGCCAGCAGCCATGCACCAGGGGTGTACAATGAGCAGTTCTTC.

This chain connects TRBV3-1 to TRBJ1-2; no reliable D call. Per the germline V gene, CDR1 is LGHDT and CDR2 is YNNKEL (reference sequence). Trimming took off 2 bases at V and 2 bases at J, with 15 bases between the two ends. CDR3 length equals 16 residues. In DNA, the CDR3 is TGTGCCAGCAGCCAATTGGTGGTTTCGAACAACTATGGCTACACCTTC. Its translation: CASSQLVVSNNYGYTF.

To note about this clonotype: A clone one base away is much larger, so this may be a read error. The rearrangement joins TRBV19 to TRBJ2-7; 13 nucleotides line up with TRBD2. The length of the CDR3 is 16 residues. The V gene's germline CDR1 is LNHDA and CDR2 SQIVND (reference sequence). DNA for the CDR3: TGTGCCAGTAGTACCCGGACTAGCGGGAGCTCCTACGGGCAGTACTTC. It is translated as CASSTRTSGSSYGQYF. Drawing the rest from reference TRBV19 and TRBJ2-7, the complete variable domain is DGGITQSPKYLFRKEGQNVTLSCEQNLNHDAMYWYRQDPGQGLRLIYYSQIVNDFQKGDIAEGYSVSREKKESFPLTVTSAQKNPTAFYLCASSTRTSGSSYGQYFGPGTRLTVT.

The chain couples TRBV7-9 to TRBJ2-5; D not certain. Germline V CDR1 and CDR2: SEHNR, FQNEAQ (reference sequence). Trimming shortened V by 1 base and J by 9 bases, and 27 bases separated the two germline ends. This CDR3 comprises 18 residues. CDR3 amino acids: CASSLGLRSPRVDRAQYF. CDR3 DNA: TGTGCCAGCAGCTTAGGCTTACGTTCCCCCCGCGTTGATAGGGCCCAGTACTTC.

This clonotype turned up a few times. Given a much more abundant clone one base away, this may be a read error. The chain uses TRBV19 and TRBJ1-6; possible D gene TRBD1, 6 bases. Germline V gene lookup returns CDR1 LNHDA and CDR2 SQIVND (reference sequence). The CDR3 sequence is 14 residues long. V dropped 11 bases and J dropped 7 bases, with 18 bases sitting between them. The CDR3 DNA is TGTGCCTCAATGGGGGGCAGGCTAAATTCACCCCTCCACTTT. Translation: CASMGGRLNSPLHF. Full variable domain (remainder filled in from reference TRBV19 and TRBJ1-6): DGGITQSPKYLFRKEGQNVTLSCEQNLNHDAMYWYRQDPGQGLRLIYYSQIVNDFQKGDIAEGYSVSREKKESFPLTVTSAQKNPTAFYLCASMGGRLNSPLHFGNGTRLTVT.

J is TRBJ1-6 and V is TRBV9; D not certain. The V gene lost 1 base and the J gene lost 2 bases, with 7 bases spanning the gap. Germline CDR1 and CDR2: SGDLS and YYNGEE. The CDR3 runs 15 residues. CDR3: CASSVSSAYNSPLHF. CDR3 bases: TGTGCCAGCAGCGTAAGCTCAGCCTATAATTCACCCCTCCACTTT.

The CDR3 region is CSAQREADTQYF. CDR3 bases: TGCAGTGCTCAGCGGGAGGCAGATACGCAGTATTTT. This chain links TRBV20-1 with TRBJ2-3; 9 bases are shared with TRBD2. Germline CDR1 reads DFQATT; CDR2 reads SNEGSKA (reference sequence). The CDR3 runs 12 residues. V shed 5 bases and J 4 bases; nucleotides not matched to a gene: 1.

This clonotype was detected a few times. The chain combines TRBV4-1 with TRBJ1-3; the match to TRBD1 covers 7 bases. This CDR3 is 14 amino acids long. V shed 4 bases, J shed 4 bases, and the junction held 4 bases outside the gene matches. Germline loops: CDR1 MGHRA, CDR2 YSYEKL. The chain's CDR3 is CASSRQGSGNTIYF. CDR3 DNA: TGCGCCAGCAGCCGACAGGGATCCGGAAACACCATATATTTT.

This clonotype has ten or more counts. The chain has TRBV5-1 and TRBJ2-7, with D tentatively TRBD1 (6 bases). CDR3 length: 14 residues. CDR1 is SGHRS, CDR2 YFSETQ, per germline. The V gene lost 5 bases and the J gene lost 1 base, with 13 bases spanning the gap. The CDR3 sequence: CASSSGTPSYEQYF. The CDR3 coding sequence is TGCGCCAGCAGTTCCGGGACACCGTCCTACGAGCAGTACTTC.

V is TRBV7-2 and J is TRBJ1-2; possibly TRBD1 for D (6 bases). V gave up 0 bases and J gave up 7 bases, with 9 bases separating them. This CDR3 comprises 13 residues. Germline CDR1 reads SGHTA; CDR2 reads FQGNSA. This CDR3 is CASSLAGAAGYTF. CDR3 nucleotide sequence: TGTGCCAGCAGCTTAGCGGGGGCGGCTGGCTACACCTTC. Together with reference TRBV7-2 and TRBJ1-2, the CDR3 gives the full variable domain: GAGVSQSPSNKVTEKGKDVELRCDPISGHTALYWYRQSLGQGLEFLIYFQGNSAPDKSGLPSDRFSAERTGGSVSTLTIQRTQQEDSAVYLCASSLAGAAGYTFGSGTRLTVV.

The chain couples TRBV20-1 to TRBJ1-1, with 7 bases lining up with TRBD1. The trim removed 0 bases at V and 5 bases at J, leaving 3 bases unmatched. Germline V gene data show CDR1 as DFQATT and CDR2 as SNEGSKA (reference sequence). CDR3 size: 13 residues. In nucleotides, the CDR3 is TGCAGTGCTAGAGAACAGGGGAGGACTGAAGCTTTCTTT. Its translation is CSAREQGRTEAFF.

In its sample, this clonotype was seen once. This chain uses TRBV7-2 with TRBJ1-1; TRBD1 matches at 10 bases. The germline CDR1 and CDR2 sequences are SGHTA and FQGNSA. The CDR3 is 14 amino acids. V was clipped by 5 bases and J by 3 bases; unmatched bases: 3. The CDR3 sequence: CASSRGQGDTEAFF. The DNA of the CDR3 is TGTGCCAGCAGCCGCGGACAGGGGGACACTGAAGCTTTCTTT. Supplemented by reference TRBV7-2 and TRBJ1-1, the full variable domain reads GAGVSQSPSNKVTEKGKDVELRCDPISGHTALYWYRQSLGQGLEFLIYFQGNSAPDKSGLPSDRFSAERTGGSVSTLTIQRTQQEDSAVYLCASSRGQGDTEAFFGQGTRLTVV.

V usage is TRBV12-3 or TRBV12-4 and J usage is TRBJ1-2; 8 bases match TRBD1. Trimming removed 5 bases from V and 5 bases from J; junction bases left unmatched: 10. CDR3 length: 15 amino acids. CDR3 region: CASSPRAGGLYGYTF. The DNA of the CDR3 is TGTGCCAGCAGTCCCCGGGCAGGGGGCCTTTATGGCTACACCTTC.

The genes are TRBV29-1 and TRBJ1-6; 9 positions agree with TRBD1. This CDR3 comprises 16 residues. With V trimmed by 3 bases and J by 6 bases, 9 bases remained unmatched. Germline-derived CDR1 and CDR2 are SQVTM and ANQGSEA. The CDR3 region is CSVDVRDRDVNSPLHF. The CDR3 DNA sequence: TGCAGCGTTGATGTCCGGGACAGGGATGTTAATTCACCCCTCCACTTT.

This clonotype was recorded a few times. This sequence joins TRBV12-3 or TRBV12-4 and TRBJ1-5; the D gene is possibly TRBD1 (5 bases). Trimming took 8 bases from V and 2 from J, leaving 13 bases between them. The CDR3 is 14 amino acids. The CDR3: CASCFTGGNQPQHF. CDR3 DNA: TGTGCCAGCTGCTTTACAGGAGGCAATCAGCCCCAGCATTTT.

This clonotype occurred many times. V usage is TRBV10-3 and J usage is TRBJ2-1; maybe TRBD2 (6 bases). This CDR3 spans 14 amino acids. The V and J ends lost 6 bases and 8 bases respectively, with 17 bases between them. From germline, CDR1 is ENHRY and CDR2 SYGVKD. The CDR3 DNA sequence: TGTGCCATCAGCAGTCTGGCCGGGGAGGATGAGCAGTTCTTC. Protein product: CAISSLAGEDEQFF.

This clonotype was detected a few times. This may arise from a read error, as a much more abundant clone is one base away. Since no conserved phenylalanine or tryptophan closes the CDR3, a read error is the likely cause. The rearrangement uses TRBV10-1 and TRBJ1-5, with 10 bases fitting TRBD1. Germline trimming cut 6 bases from V and 4 bases from J; bases unmatched to any gene: 3. The CDR3 sequence is 14 residues long. The germline V gene encodes CDR1 WNHNN and CDR2 SYGVQD (reference sequence). The CDR3 sequence is CASSGDRGNQPQHL. In nucleotides, the CDR3 is TGCGCCAGCAGCGGGGACAGGGGAAATCAGCCCCAGCATCTT.

The chain links TRBV6-2 or TRBV6-3 to TRBJ1-1; TRBD1 matches 8 bases. The CDR3 sequence is 16 residues long. Germline V lookup: CDR1 MNHEY, CDR2 SVGEGT. V lost 6 bases, J lost 6 bases, and 15 bases stayed unmatched. CDR3 in DNA: TGTGCCAGCAGCCGAGCTCCGGACAGGGTGTGGGCTGAAGCTTTCTTT. It codes for CASSRAPDRVWAEAFF.

This clonotype was recorded many times. This rearrangement joins TRBV29-1 to TRBJ2-1; no definite D call. Germline-derived CDR1 and CDR2 are SQVTM and ANQGSEA. The V end lost 5 bases, the J end lost 0 bases, and 11 bases lay between the germline ends. CDR3 size: 14 residues. CDR3 coding DNA: TGCAGCGTTAGGACCCCGAGCTCCTACAATGAGCAGTTCTTC. This codes for CSVRTPSSYNEQFF.

This clonotype was counted ten times or more. CDR3 sequence (DNA): TGTGCCACCAGTGGGCCGGAGACAGGGGCCTACGAGCAGTACTTC. As protein: CATSGPETGAYEQYF. V gene TRBV24-1 combines with J gene TRBJ2-7; TRBD1 agrees at 8 bases. Germline trimming cut 5 bases from V and 2 bases from J; bases unmatched to any gene: 7. This CDR3 contains 15 residues. The germline V gene encodes CDR1 KGHDR and CDR2 SFDVKD.

CDR3: CASSLEVQGADTQYF. CDR3 in DNA: TGTGCCAGCAGCTTGGAAGTACAGGGAGCAGATACGCAGTATTTT. The chain has TRBV7-3 and TRBJ2-3; perhaps TRBD1 as D (6 bases). Trimming took off 3 bases at V and 4 bases at J, with 14 bases between the two ends. The CDR3 sequence is 15 residues long. Per the germline V gene, CDR1 is SGHTA and CDR2 is FQGTGA.

The V gene is TRBV19, the J gene TRBJ1-1; D perhaps matches TRBD1 (5 bases). The CDR3 totals 14 residues. V was cut by 4 bases and J by 0 bases, with 9 bases left in between. Germline V gene data show CDR1 as LNHDA and CDR2 as SQIVND (reference sequence). The CDR3 loop is CASSRVRVNTEAFF. The CDR3 DNA is TGTGCCAGTAGTAGGGTCAGGGTGAACACTGAAGCTTTCTTT.

This clonotype was observed a few times. V gene TRBV14 combines with J gene TRBJ1-6; D is unclear. The CDR3 covers 15 residues. Trimming removed 3 bases from V and 6 bases from J, with 12 bases in between. Per the germline V gene, CDR1 is SGHDN and CDR2 is FVKESK. The CDR3 DNA is TGTGCCAGCAGCCAGCCGGCTGATACTAATTCACCCCTCCACTTT. This translates into CASSQPADTNSPLHF.

On this clonotype itself: A much more abundant neighbour one base away suggests this may be a read error. The chain has TRBV6-1 and TRBJ1-5; a weak D match, TRBD1 (6 bases). This CDR3 contains 15 residues. Germline V CDR1 and CDR2: MNHNS, SASEGT. The CDR3 is CAGRKQTGSNQPQHF. The CDR3, as DNA: TGTGCCGGCAGGAAACAGACAGGTAGCAATCAGCCCCAGCATTTT.

This clonotype appeared once. J is TRBJ2-5 and V is TRBV9; D may be TRBD1 (6 bases). This CDR3 has 15 residues. CDR1 is SGDLS and CDR2 is YYNGEE in the germline V gene. The ends were cut back, 3 bases at V and 1 base at J, with 13 bases in the middle. The CDR3 is CASSGHRVGQETQYF. The CDR3 DNA reads as TGTGCCAGCAGCGGCCACAGGGTTGGCCAAGAGACCCAGTACTTC.

This clonotype has at least ten counts. The V gene is TRBV2, the J gene TRBJ1-5; D is unresolved. Trimming took off 4 bases at V and 4 bases at J, with 14 bases between the two ends. The germline CDR1 and CDR2 sequences are SNHLY and FYNNEI. There are 15 residues in the CDR3. Here the CDR3 reads CASSGIGPGNQPQHF. The CDR3 region has the DNA TGTGCCAGCAGTGGCATAGGGCCGGGAAATCAGCCCCAGCATTTT. Variable domain in full (rest from reference TRBV2 and TRBJ1-5): EPEVTQTPSHQVTQMGQEVILRCVPISNHLYFYWYRQILGQKVEFLVSFYNNEISEKSEIFDDQFSVERPDGSNFTLKIRSTKLEDSAMYFCASSGIGPGNQPQHFGDGTRLSIL.

This clonotype was seen more than once but under ten times. A much larger clone differs from this one at a single base, so this may be a read error. The chain links TRBV6-5 to TRBJ1-1; 9 bases agree with TRBD1. The germline V gene has CDR1 MNHEY and CDR2 SVGAGI. This CDR3 is built from 12 residues. With 9 bases clipped from V and 1 base from J, the junction kept 0 bases outside the gene matches. The CDR3, as DNA: TGTGCCAGGGGACAGGGGAACACTGAAGCTTTCTTT. Translating it yields CARGQGNTEAFF.